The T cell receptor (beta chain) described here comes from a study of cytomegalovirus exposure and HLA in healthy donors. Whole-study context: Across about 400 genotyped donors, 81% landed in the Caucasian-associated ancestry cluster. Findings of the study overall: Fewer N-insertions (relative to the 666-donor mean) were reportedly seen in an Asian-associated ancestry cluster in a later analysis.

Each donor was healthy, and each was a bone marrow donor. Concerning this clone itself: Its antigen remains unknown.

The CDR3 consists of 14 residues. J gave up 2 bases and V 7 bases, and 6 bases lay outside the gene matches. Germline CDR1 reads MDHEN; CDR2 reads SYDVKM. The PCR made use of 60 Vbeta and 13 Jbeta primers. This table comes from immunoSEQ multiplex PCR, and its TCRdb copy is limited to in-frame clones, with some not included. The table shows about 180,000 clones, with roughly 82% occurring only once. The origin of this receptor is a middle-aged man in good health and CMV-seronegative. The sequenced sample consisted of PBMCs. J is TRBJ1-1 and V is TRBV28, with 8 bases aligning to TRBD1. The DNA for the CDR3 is TGTGCCAGCATTTCAGGGGGCCAAAACACTGAAGCTTTCTTT. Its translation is CASISGGQNTEAFF.